The 28 T cell receptor beta chains given below trace back to one sample, sequenced in a study of metastatic and nonmetastatic thyroid tumors. All patients reached thyroid surgery having received no treatment beforehand. TCRdb reassembled clones from the PCR reads with MiXCR. The sample has roughly 30,000 clones; approximately 10% are singletons. The specimen was blood. These receptors all stem from a female donor with papillary thyroid cancer or a benign thyroid nodule (not recorded which). Some clones in this sample may be carry-over from other donors' samples.

This clone was counted many times. V is TRBV28 and J is TRBJ1-3; no definite D call. Germline assignment: CDR1 MDHEN and CDR2 SYDVKM. The length of the CDR3 is 14 residues. V lost 2 bases and J lost 0, with 5 bases in between. The CDR3 region is CASSLESSGNTIYF. The CDR3 bases are TGTGCCAGCAGTTTAGAGAGCTCTGGAAACACCATATATTTT.

This clone was observed at least ten times. The gene calls are TRBV11-2 and TRBJ2-5; D ambiguous. V dropped 1 base and J dropped 5 bases, with 2 bases sitting between them. Germline V gene sequence: CDR1 SGHAT, CDR2 FQNNGV. The length of the CDR3 is 11 residues. The CDR3 region is CASSLVETQYF. The CDR3 DNA reads as TGTGCCAGCAGCTTAGTGGAGACCCAGTACTTC.

This clone appeared a few times. The genes are TRBV7-6 and TRBJ2-3, with a possible D match to TRBD2 (6 bases). Germline-derived CDR1 and CDR2 are SGHVS and FNYEAQ. V was shortened by 4 bases and J by 2 bases, with 13 bases between the two germline ends. CDR3 length equals 15 residues. CDR3 residues: CASSSWGGNTDTQYF. In DNA, the CDR3 is TGTGCCAGCAGCTCCTGGGGCGGGAACACAGATACGCAGTATTTT.

This clone was seen repeatedly, ten times or more. The chain employs TRBV5-1 and TRBJ2-7; no clear D gene. Germline loops: CDR1 SGHRS, CDR2 YFSETQ. The CDR3 spans 14 residues. V was trimmed by 5 bases and J by 2 bases, leaving 14 bases between them. In nucleotides, the CDR3 is TGCGCCAGCAGAGATCAGCCATCCACCTACGAGCAGTACTTC. It codes for CASRDQPSTYEQYF.

This clone was counted ten times or more. The chain couples TRBV5-4 to TRBJ2-3; D gene ambiguous. V shed 4 bases and J shed 2 bases, with 11 bases lying between them. The CDR3 contains 14 residues. Germline lookup yields CDR1 SGHNT and CDR2 YYREEE (reference sequence). Written as DNA, the CDR3 is TGTGCCAGCAGCCTTGAGACACTCACAGATACGCAGTATTTT. Residues: CASSLETLTDTQYF.

This clone was detected many times. The chain employs TRBV7-8 and TRBJ2-2; 12 bases fit TRBD2. The length of the CDR3 is 18 residues. Per the germline V gene, CDR1 is SGHVS and CDR2 is FQNEAQ. V shed 7 bases and J 0 bases; nucleotides not matched to a gene: 9. DNA of the CDR3: TGTGCCAGCACCAGAGTGGCTAGCGGGAGGGCGAACACCGGGGAGCTGTTTTTT. It encodes CASTRVASGRANTGELFF.

This clone showed up many times. This chain connects TRBV20-1 to TRBJ2-1; D might be TRBD2 (5 bases). The CDR3 sequence is 15 residues long. Germline CDR1 is DFQATT and CDR2 is SNEGSKA (reference sequence). The V and J ends lost 3 bases and 0 bases respectively, with 12 bases between them. CDR3 nucleotides: TGCAGTGCTAGGAAGCGGTCTAGCTCCTACAATGAGCAGTTCTTC. It translates to CSARKRSSSYNEQFF.

DNA of the CDR3: TGTGCCAGCAGCTTAGGCAGTGGGAGGACAGGGGATGAGCAGTTCTTC. Residues: CASSLGSGRTGDEQFF. J is TRBJ2-1 and V is TRBV11-2; 9 nucleotides align to TRBD1. V gave up 1 base and J gave up 8 bases; unmatched junction bases: 9. Germline V gives CDR1 SGHAT, CDR2 FQNNGV. The CDR3 is 16 amino acids.

This clone was detected ten times or more. The rearrangement joins TRBV24-1 to TRBJ2-7; D may be TRBD1 (5 bases). The length of the CDR3 is 15 residues. Germline-derived CDR1 and CDR2 are KGHDR and SFDVKD. V was clipped by 2 bases and J by 0 bases, with 10 bases between them. As DNA, the CDR3 is TGTGCCACCAGTGATTCCCGACAGAACTCCTACGAGCAGTACTTC. Translated, it gives CATSDSRQNSYEQYF.

This clone has at least ten counts. The chain recombines TRBV19 with TRBJ2-5; D might be TRBD1 or TRBD2, each matching 5 bases. Deletions cut 10 bases from V and 5 bases from J, with 20 bases between. Germline CDR1 is LNHDA and CDR2 is SQIVND (reference sequence). The CDR3 is 14 amino acids. The CDR3 region is CATSPAGTDETQYF. The CDR3 nucleotides read TGTGCCACCTCCCCGGCCGGGACGGATGAGACCCAGTACTTC. The entire variable domain, with the rest obtained from reference TRBV19 and TRBJ2-5, is as follows: DGGITQSPKYLFRKEGQNVTLSCEQNLNHDAMYWYRQDPGQGLRLIYYSQIVNDFQKGDIAEGYSVSREKKESFPLTVTSAQKNPTAFYLCATSPAGTDETQYFGPGTRLLVL.

This clone was counted ten times or more. V is TRBV4-2 and J is TRBJ2-7; 7 bases fit TRBD1. Unmatched junction bases numbered 11, after V lost 0 bases and J lost 3 bases. CDR3 length: 17 residues. Looked up from germline, CDR1 is LGHNA and CDR2 is YNFKEQ. DNA for the CDR3: TGTGCCAGCAGCCAAGATCCCACCCACGACAGGGACTACGAGCAGTACTTC. Translating gives CASSQDPTHDRDYEQYF.

The sample holds many counts of this clone. The V call is TRBV4-3, the J call TRBJ2-5, with 10 bases that match TRBD2. The CDR3 is 15 residues long. V lost 3 bases, J lost 6 bases, and 7 bases stayed unmatched. Per the germline V gene, CDR1 is LGHNA and CDR2 is YSLEER. The CDR3 DNA reads as TGCGCCAGCAGCCAGGAAGCGGGAGGGCCTCAGACCCAGTACTTC. Amino acids: CASSQEAGGPQTQYF.

The sample holds many counts of this clone. This chain's CDR3 is CASRYRGTGANVLTF. The CDR3 DNA reads TGTGCCAGCAGGTACAGGGGCACTGGGGCCAACGTCCTGACTTTC. V is TRBV5-6 and J is TRBJ2-6, with 7 bases aligning to TRBD1. The CDR3 is 15 residues long. The J segment lost 2 bases and the V segment lost 5 bases, leaving 4 bases of the junction unmatched. Germline V lookup: CDR1 SGHDT, CDR2 YYEEEE.

This clone was detected ten times or more. This CDR3 is CASSPTSGSGNEQFF. In nucleotides, the CDR3 is TGCGCCAGCAGCCCGACTAGCGGGAGTGGAAATGAGCAGTTCTTC. J is TRBJ2-1 and V is TRBV10-1; 12 bases map to TRBD2. The germline V gene encodes CDR1 WNHNN and CDR2 SYGVQD (reference sequence). CDR3 length equals 15 residues. Trimming cost V 6 bases and J 7 bases; bases outside gene matches: 7.

The sample holds many counts of this clone. The genes are TRBV11-1 and TRBJ1-1, with D possibly TRBD1 on 5 matching bases. Trimming took off 5 bases at V and 4 bases at J, with 14 bases between the two ends. CDR3 size: 14 residues. Germline V gives CDR1 SGHAT, CDR2 FQDESV (reference sequence). In nucleotides, the CDR3 is TGTGCCAGCAGCCGAGCAGGGAGGTTCACTGAAGCTTTCTTT. Residues: CASSRAGRFTEAFF.

This clone was recorded at least ten times. This may be a read error, as it is one base from a much larger clone. The sample has other DNA sequences that encode this CDR3 too. The chain joins TRBV3-1 to TRBJ1-1; TRBD1 might be the D (5 bases). The germline CDR1 and CDR2 sequences are LGHDT and YNNKEL (reference sequence). V lost 2 bases and J 5 bases, leaving 15 bases between the germline ends. The CDR3 is 15 residues long. For the CDR3, the DNA is TGTGCCAGCAGCCAATCAGGGAGTTCGGGGACTGAAGCTTTCTTT. The encoded protein is CASSQSGSSGTEAFF.

Notes on this clone: The same CDR3 can be traced to other DNA sequences in this sample. This sequence joins TRBV9 and TRBJ2-3; 7 bases fit TRBD2. V dropped 1 base and J dropped 3; count of bases not matched to a gene: 8. This CDR3 has 16 residues. CDR1 is SGDLS, CDR2 YYNGEE, per germline. The CDR3 region is CASSVSGGTITDTQYF. The CDR3 DNA follows: TGTGCCAGCAGCGTATCGGGGGGTACAATAACAGATACGCAGTATTTT.

Only a few counts were recorded for this clone. The chain has TRBV27 and TRBJ2-7; 8 positions agree with TRBD1. This CDR3 is built from 13 residues. The germline CDR1 and CDR2 sequences are MNHEY and SMNVEV (reference sequence). V shed 7 bases and J 6 bases; nucleotides not matched to a gene: 8. CDR3 amino acids: CASISGTGSEQYF. DNA for the CDR3: TGTGCCAGCATATCCGGGACAGGAAGCGAGCAGTACTTC.

This clone was observed many times. A much larger clone sits a single nucleotide away, making a read error possible. The same CDR3 also results from other DNA sequences found in this sample. The CDR3 sequence: CASSQGDFGDGNGYTF. CDR3 coding DNA: TGCGCCAGCAGCCAAGGTGATTTCGGGGACGGTAATGGCTACACCTTC. The V gene is TRBV4-3, the J gene TRBJ1-2, with D possibly being TRBD1 (5 bases). The CDR3 runs 16 residues. V shed 1 base and J shed 6 bases, with 18 bases lying between them. Per the germline V gene, CDR1 is LGHNA and CDR2 is YSLEER.

There are many counts of this clone. V gene TRBV6-1 combines with J gene TRBJ2-3; 8 bases are a match to TRBD2. V lost 4 bases, J lost 0 bases, and 3 bases stayed unmatched. Germline V CDR1 and CDR2: MNHNS, SASEGT. CDR3 length: 15 amino acids. CDR3 nucleotide sequence: TGTGCCAGCAGTGTTACTAGCGGAAGCACAGATACGCAGTATTTT. It yields the protein CASSVTSGSTDTQYF.

This clone was recorded at least ten times. V is TRBV20-1 and J is TRBJ2-7; D may be TRBD1 or TRBD2 (5 bases each). V shed 5 bases and J shed 3 bases, with 17 bases lying between them. Germline loops: CDR1 DFQATT, CDR2 SNEGSKA (reference sequence). The CDR3 is 14 residues long. The CDR3 nucleotides read TGCAGTGCTGCCCGGGACGGAGGATTCTACGAGCAGTACTTC. Translating it yields CSAARDGGFYEQYF.

The rearrangement uses TRBV7-2 and TRBJ2-2; D gene ambiguous. Germline V gives CDR1 SGHTA, CDR2 FQGNSA. This CDR3 has 14 amino acids. V lost 7 bases and J 1 base, leaving 10 bases between the germline ends. CDR3 region: CASTHGVNTGELFF. For the CDR3, the DNA is TGTGCCAGCACCCATGGGGTGAACACCGGGGAGCTGTTTTTT.

Of note for this clone: A much larger clone differs from this one at a single base, so this may be a read error. The J gene is TRBJ2-7, the V gene TRBV5-4, with D hard to call. The V and J ends lost 4 bases and 0 bases respectively, with 8 bases between them. Germline V gene lookup returns CDR1 SGHNT and CDR2 YYREEE (reference sequence). The CDR3 consists of 13 residues. CDR3: CASSNGPSYEQYF. The CDR3 nucleotides read TGTGCCAGCAGCAACGGGCCCTCCTACGAGCAGTACTTC.

This clone has at least ten counts. The chain recombines TRBV6-1 with TRBJ2-1, with 7 nucleotides matching TRBD2. After removal of 2 bases from V and 3 bases from J, the junction contained 7 bases not matched to a gene. This CDR3 spans 16 amino acids. Germline V CDR1 and CDR2: MNHNS, SASEGT. The chain's CDR3 is CASSEFGGGNYNEQFF. In DNA, the CDR3 is TGTGCCAGCAGTGAATTTGGGGGGGGTAACTACAATGAGCAGTTCTTC.

This clone was recorded many times. The V and J genes are TRBV15 and TRBJ1-5; no reliable D call. Trimming shortened V by 0 bases and J by 1 base, and 13 bases separated the two germline ends. The CDR3 sequence is 17 residues long. Germline CDR1 reads LNHNV; CDR2 reads YYDKDF (reference sequence). This CDR3 is CATSRDYRARSNQPQHF. CDR3 DNA: TGTGCCACCAGCAGAGATTACCGGGCGAGGAGCAATCAGCCCCAGCATTTT.

This clone was seen many times. J is TRBJ2-1 and V is TRBV29-1, with D possibly TRBD2 on 7 matching bases. The CDR3 length is 12 residues. Germline-derived CDR1 and CDR2 are SQVTM and ANQGSEA. V was trimmed by 7 bases and J by 6 bases, leaving 13 bases between them. CDR3 in DNA: TGCAGCGCCCCAAGGGGGGGCAATGAGCAGTTCTTC. This codes for CSAPRGGNEQFF.

The chain is built from TRBV19 and TRBJ1-1, with 8 bases identical to TRBD1. Germline loops: CDR1 LNHDA, CDR2 SQIVND (reference sequence). The CDR3 covers 14 residues. V was clipped by 3 bases and J by 4 bases; unmatched bases: 4. In DNA form, the CDR3 reads TGTGCCAGTAGTATTGACAGGGGCGGCACTGAAGCTTTCTTT. It translates to CASSIDRGGTEAFF.

This clone was counted ten times or more. The rearrangement links TRBV28 to TRBJ1-2, with unresolved D. CDR1 MDHEN and CDR2 SYDVKM come from the germline V gene. The CDR3 has 15 residues. The ends were cut back, 7 bases at V and 1 base at J, with 16 bases in the middle. The CDR3 here is CASTQHGSLNYGYTF. As DNA, the CDR3 is TGTGCCAGCACCCAACATGGATCTCTTAACTATGGCTACACCTTC.